Following are 17 T cell receptor beta chains from one sample sequenced in a study of Ad26.COV2.S vaccination and SARS-CoV-2 variants. The treatment here: roughly 19 received Ad26.COV2.S at low or high dose, single or two shots; about 5 received placebo; per-sample allocation not given. Day 63 after the first injection of vaccine or placebo was the sampling time. Assay used: immunoSEQ multiplex PCR; TCRdb lists only in-frame clones, some missing. The table lists about 400,000 clones, 83% of them singletons. Sample: peripheral blood, taken in a trial of Ad26.COV2.S vaccine versus placebo. These receptors were obtained from a person between 18 and 59 years old who received the Ad26.COV2.S COVID-19 vaccine or a placebo.

The chain joins TRBV3-1 (or the pseudogene TRBV3-2) to TRBJ2-3, with TRBD1 as a possible D gene (6 bases). This CDR3 is built from 16 residues. V was trimmed by 2 bases and J by 6 bases, leaving 18 bases between them. Germline CDR1 reads LGHDT; CDR2 reads YNNKEL (reference sequence). CDR3 DNA: TGTGCCAGCAGCCAAACGGGACATCCTCTTTCTGATACGCAGTATTTT. Translation gives CASSQTGHPLSDTQYF.

V is TRBV6-4 and J is TRBJ2-2, with 7 bases identical to TRBD1. Germline values: CDR1 MRHNA, CDR2 SNTAGT. The V gene end was trimmed by 6 bases and the J gene end by 4 bases; junction bases not matched to a gene: 5. CDR3 length equals 14 residues. The CDR3 nucleotides are TGTGCCAGCAGAACAGGGGTGCGCACCGGGGAGCTGTTTTTT. Translation: CASRTGVRTGELFF.

The chain has TRBV6-6 and TRBJ2-7; D possibly corresponds to TRBD1 (6 bases). Germline V gene lookup returns CDR1 MNHNY and CDR2 SVGAGI (reference sequence). The CDR3 runs 15 residues. With 2 bases removed from V and 3 bases from J, the gap between germline ends came to 14 bases. This chain's CDR3 is CASSYHLDRSYEQYF. The CDR3 DNA is TGTGCCAGCAGTTACCATCTCGACAGGAGCTACGAGCAGTACTTC.

V gene TRBV6-6 combines with J gene TRBJ2-1; D remains ambiguous. Germline CDR1 MNHNY, CDR2 SVGAGI (reference sequence). The CDR3 has 16 residues. Between the trimmed V and J ends, which lost 0 bases and 0 bases, there was a span of 9 bases. The CDR3, as DNA: TGTGCCAGCAGTTACTCGGGTCGGAGCTCCTACAATGAGCAGTTCTTC. Translating it yields CASSYSGRSSYNEQFF.

This sequence joins TRBV11-2 and TRBJ1-2; TRBD1 is a possible D gene (5 bases). The CDR3 has 13 residues. Germline V gene lookup returns CDR1 SGHAT and CDR2 FQNNGV. Trimming shortened V by 5 bases and J by 5 bases, and 12 bases separated the two germline ends. The CDR3 here is CASSRGTDYGYTF. CDR3 sequence (DNA): TGTGCCAGCAGCCGCGGGACGGATTATGGCTACACCTTC.

This sequence joins TRBV30 and TRBJ1-4; D may be TRBD1 (6 bases). Germline V gene sequence: CDR1 GTSNPN, CDR2 SVGIG (reference sequence). This CDR3 region has 17 residues. Trimming cost V 0 bases and J 2 bases, with 16 bases left between them. This chain's CDR3 is CAWSVSNRASTNEKLFF. The DNA for the CDR3 is TGTGCCTGGAGTGTTTCGAACAGGGCTTCGACTAATGAAAAACTGTTTTTT.

V is TRBV6-6 and J is TRBJ1-5, with D tentatively TRBD1 (6 bases). V was shortened by 6 bases and J by 6 bases, with 15 bases between the two germline ends. Germline V lookup: CDR1 MNHNY, CDR2 SVGAGI (reference sequence). This CDR3 spans 14 amino acids. CDR3 protein: CASRPEGGGQPQHF. The CDR3 DNA sequence: TGTGCCAGCAGACCAGAGGGGGGCGGTCAGCCCCAGCATTTT.

The chain is built from TRBV2 and TRBJ2-7; TRBD1 might be the D (6 bases). The V end was cut by 3 bases, the J end by 7 bases, with 10 bases between. CDR1 is SNHLY and CDR2 is FYNNEI in the germline V gene. The CDR3 covers 12 residues. CDR3 amino acids: CASSDRGREQYF. The CDR3 bases are TGTGCCAGCAGTGACAGGGGCCGGGAGCAGTACTTC.

The gene calls are TRBV29-1 and TRBJ1-1; TRBD1 aligns across 9 bases. The V gene end was trimmed by 3 bases and the J gene end by 5 bases; junction bases not matched to a gene: 1. The CDR3 loop spans 12 amino acids. The germline V gene encodes CDR1 SQVTM and CDR2 ANQGSEA. DNA of the CDR3: TGCAGCGTTGACGGACAGGGGACTGAAGCTTTCTTT. It is translated as CSVDGQGTEAFF.

On this clone: At the DNA level, this CDR3 is encoded by other sequences in the same sample as well. The chain couples TRBV7-2 to TRBJ2-3; the D gene could be TRBD1 or TRBD2 (6 bases each). Germline CDR1 SGHTA, CDR2 FQGNSA. The CDR3 is 14 amino acids. Trimming took 2 bases from V and 3 from J, leaving 9 bases between them. DNA of the CDR3: TGTGCCAGCAGCTTAAGGGGGACTACAGATACGCAGTATTTT. Translation: CASSLRGTTDTQYF.

This clone showed up just a few times. V usage is TRBV5-5 and J usage is TRBJ2-5, with D uncertain. This CDR3 region has 12 residues. The germline gives CDR1 SGHKS, CDR2 YYEKEE (reference sequence). V was shortened by 7 bases and J by 5 bases, with 12 bases between the two germline ends. CDR3 residues: CASGRTGETQYF. For the CDR3, the DNA is TGTGCCAGCGGCCGTACCGGGGAGACCCAGTACTTC. Looking up the rest from reference TRBV5-5 and TRBJ2-5 gives the full variable domain: DAGVTQSPTHLIKTRGQQVTLRCSPISGHKSVSWYQQVLGQGPQFIFQYYEKEERGRGNFPDRFSARQFPNYSSELNVNALLLGDSALYLCASGRTGETQYFGPGTRLLVL.

V and J are TRBV18 and TRBJ2-7; 7 bases align to TRBD1. There are 16 residues in the CDR3. With 3 bases clipped from V and 2 bases from J, the junction kept 10 bases outside the gene matches. From germline, CDR1 is KGHSH and CDR2 LQKENI. For the CDR3, the DNA is TGTGCCAGCTCACCTCCTGTTGGGGACAGCCCCTACGAGCAGTACTTC. Translating it yields CASSPPVGDSPYEQYF.

The genes are TRBV6-5 and TRBJ2-7; no reliable D call. The V and J ends lost 4 bases and 0 bases respectively, with 1 base between them. The CDR3 runs to 11 residues. The germline CDR1 and CDR2 sequences are MNHEY and SVGAGI. The CDR3 nucleotides are TGTGCCAGCAGTTTCTCCTACGAGCAGTACTTC. It codes for CASSFSYEQYF.

This rearrangement joins TRBV24-1 to TRBJ2-5, with 9 positions matching TRBD1. The CDR3 is 16 amino acids. Germline V CDR1 and CDR2: KGHDR, SFDVKD. J was trimmed by 1 base and V by 4 bases; bases with no gene match: 6. The CDR3 coding sequence is TGTGCCACCAGTGAGGGCGAACAGGGGGCCCAAGAGACCCAGTACTTC. Protein product: CATSEGEQGAQETQYF.

The chain joins TRBV7-9 to TRBJ2-4; 10 bases align to TRBD2. V was pared by 2 bases and J by 5 bases, with 6 bases of the junction left unmatched. The germline V gene has CDR1 SEHNR and CDR2 FQNEAQ (reference sequence). This CDR3 spans 16 amino acids. The CDR3 bases are TGTGCCAGCAGCTTAATAGGTCTAGCGGGGGAAAACATTCAGTACTTC. As protein: CASSLIGLAGENIQYF.

The chain employs TRBV12-3 or TRBV12-4 and TRBJ1-2; D remains unclear. Trimming pared 6 bases from V and 4 bases from J, leaving 6 bases between. CDR3 length: 11 residues. The CDR3 nucleotides read TGTGCCAGCAGGATGTTCTATGGCTACACCTTC. This encodes CASRMFYGYTF.

The genes are TRBV14 and TRBJ2-6; D is unclear. The CDR3 is 18 amino acids. Germline CDR1 reads SGHDN; CDR2 reads FVKESK. V lost 1 base and J 1 base, leaving 14 bases between the germline ends. The CDR3 nucleotides read TGTGCCAGCAGCCAAGTATTGGGCTACCTATCTGGGGCCAACGTCCTGACTTTC. This sequence encodes CASSQVLGYLSGANVLTF.